A selection of T cell receptor beta chains follows, all from one sample in a study of T-cell reconstitution after alpha-beta-depleted transplantation in children. TCRdb independently ran MiXCR on the PCR reads; one entry per CDR3 protein. The sample gives about 360,000 distinct CDR3 sequences, less than 15% of which show up once; around 4.5% is in the top ten. This specimen consisted of PBMCs, obtained from the stem cell graft. The receptor set was obtained from a human donor who donated a stem cell graft to a child with Fanconi anemia. The conserved cysteine and the conserved F or W are not part of the CDR3 here. A D gene is named only where the DNA matches it firmly. The listing skips clone size in some rows; elsewhere it reads once, few, many or a size class.

CDR3: ASSFNEGMGA; V: TRBV12-3/TRBV12-4; J: TRBJ2-7; D: .; size: .
CDR3: ASTGGGAANTGELF; V: TRBV5-5; J: TRBJ2-2; D: .; size: many
CDR3: ASSVGQATDTQY; V: TRBV9; J: TRBJ2-3; D: .; size: many
CDR3: ASSWNVGGDEAF; V: TRBV5-1; J: TRBJ1-1; D: .; size: many
CDR3: ASSLRASRGGHTDTQY; V: TRBV12-3/TRBV12-4; J: TRBJ2-3; D: .; size: .
CDR3: ASSPRQGALYNEQF; V: TRBV5-1; J: TRBJ2-1; D: TRBD1; size: few
CDR3: SATDRPGTGNEAF; V: TRBV20-1; J: TRBJ1-1; D: TRBD1; size: .
CDR3: ASSYSGQAGTDTQY; V: TRBV6-5; J: TRBJ2-3; D: TRBD1; size: .
CDR3: ASSLSGGATQPQH; V: TRBV2; J: TRBJ1-5; D: TRBD1; size: few
CDR3: ASSPDPGQDTQY; V: TRBV7-2; J: TRBJ2-3; D: .; size: .
CDR3: SVTGGNQETQY; V: TRBV29-1; J: TRBJ2-5; D: TRBD1; size: many
CDR3: ASGTSQGSTEAF; V: TRBV5-1; J: TRBJ1-1; D: .; size: .
CDR3: ASSLSYGGYT; V: TRBV5-6; J: TRBJ1-2; D: .; size: .
CDR3: ASSFTQGAKDTQY; V: TRBV5-6; J: TRBJ2-3; D: TRBD1; size: few
CDR3: ASALMINTEAF; V: TRBV6-2/TRBV6-3; J: TRBJ1-1; D: .; size: few
CDR3: ASSYVQGYEKLF; V: TRBV6-5; J: TRBJ1-4; D: .; size: few
CDR3: ASSGIGGSTDTQY; V: TRBV5-5; J: TRBJ2-3; D: .; size: few
CDR3: ASSYDRSNQPQH; V: TRBV6-2/TRBV6-3; J: TRBJ1-5; D: .; size: .
CDR3: ASSQGRGGGYEQF; V: TRBV4-2; J: TRBJ2-1; D: TRBD2; size: few
CDR3: ASSTWEELNYGYT; V: TRBV19; J: TRBJ1-2; D: .; size: many